This T cell receptor beta chain was sequenced for a study of T cells in Graves' hyperthyroidism and ophthalmopathy. Study results and caveats: A model of 13 V-J features distinguished ophthalmopathy from stable hyperthyroidism.

Active moderate-to-severe ophthalmopathy, Clinical Activity Score at least 3, NOSPECS at least 4, under 3 months' duration. Germline loops: CDR1 MNHNS, CDR2 SASEGT. The CDR3 is made up of 14 amino acids. V was pared by 5 bases and J by 4 bases, with 14 bases between. This clonotype was counted ten times or more. Its antigen remains unidentified. Template material for amplifying TCR beta CDR3 regions consisted of RNA transcripts. The TCR CDR3 first-round RT-PCR relied on the HTBI primer set. TCRdb recomputed calls from the multiplex PCR reads with MiXCR, one row per CDR3 protein. This sample carries 250,000 to 350,000 distinct CDR3 sequences, about 18% of them seen once, and the ten largest clones take 55% to 60%.

The genes are TRBV6-1 and TRBJ1-2, with TRBD1 as a possible D gene (5 bases). This receptor was taken from a woman aged 55-70 years with Graves' ophthalmopathy. The specimen was blood. CDR3 amino acids: CASSQDGGIYGYTF. CDR3 bases: TGTGCCAGCAGTCAAGATGGGGGGATCTATGGCTACACCTTC.